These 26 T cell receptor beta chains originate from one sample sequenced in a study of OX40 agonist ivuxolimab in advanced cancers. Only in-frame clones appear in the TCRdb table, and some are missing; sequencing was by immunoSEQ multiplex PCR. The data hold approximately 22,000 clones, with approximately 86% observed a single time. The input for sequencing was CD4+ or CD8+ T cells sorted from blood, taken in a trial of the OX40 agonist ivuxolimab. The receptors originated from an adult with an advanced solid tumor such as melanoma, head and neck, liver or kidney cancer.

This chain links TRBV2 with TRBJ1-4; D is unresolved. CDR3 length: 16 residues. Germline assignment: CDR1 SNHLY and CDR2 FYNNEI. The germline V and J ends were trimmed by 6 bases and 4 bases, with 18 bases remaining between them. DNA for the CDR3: TGTGCCAGCAGGGACCAAACACTCCCCGATAATGAAAAACTGTTTTTT. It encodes CASRDQTLPDNEKLFF.

The CDR3 region has the DNA TGTGCCAGCAATCGGCAGGGGTCCTACAATGAGCAGTTCTTC. Protein sequence: CASNRQGSYNEQFF. This rearrangement joins TRBV5-4 to TRBJ2-1; D perhaps matches TRBD1 (6 bases). The germline V gene has CDR1 SGHNT and CDR2 YYREEE (reference sequence). The V and J ends lost 6 bases and 1 base respectively, with 11 bases between them. CDR3 length: 14 residues.

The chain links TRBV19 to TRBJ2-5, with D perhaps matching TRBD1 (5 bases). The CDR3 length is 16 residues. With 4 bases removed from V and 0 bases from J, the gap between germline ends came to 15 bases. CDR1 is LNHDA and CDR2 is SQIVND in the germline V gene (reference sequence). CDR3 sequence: CASSTSTVGYQETQYF. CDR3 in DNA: TGTGCCAGTAGTACCTCGACAGTAGGGTACCAAGAGACCCAGTACTTC.

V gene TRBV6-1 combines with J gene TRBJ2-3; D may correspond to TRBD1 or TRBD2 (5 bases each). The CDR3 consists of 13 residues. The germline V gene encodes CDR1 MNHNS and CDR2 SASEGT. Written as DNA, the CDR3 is TGTGGGGCCTGTAATCCTGGGGGATATACGCAGTATTTT. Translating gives CGACNPGGYTQYF.

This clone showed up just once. In DNA form, the CDR3 reads TGTGCCAGCAGCTCCACGGGACAGGGACAAGAGACCCAGTACTTC. Protein product: CASSSTGQGQETQYF. The V and J genes are TRBV6-5 and TRBJ2-5; TRBD1 aligns across 9 bases. V lost 6 bases, J lost 2 bases, and 7 bases stayed unmatched. Germline CDR1 is MNHEY and CDR2 is SVGAGI. The CDR3 has 15 residues.

CDR3 region: CASSQVGWTANTEAFF. The CDR3 DNA is TGTGCCAGCAGCCAAGTTGGGTGGACAGCGAACACTGAAGCTTTCTTT. The V and J genes are TRBV14 and TRBJ1-1; a weak D match, TRBD1 (6 bases). Germline-derived CDR1 and CDR2 are SGHDN and FVKESK. The CDR3 covers 16 residues. V lost 1 base and J lost 1, with 13 bases in between.

In nucleotides, the CDR3 is TGTGCCAGCTCACCAGCCGGGACAGGGGGCGGGTACGAGCAGTACTTC. Protein product: CASSPAGTGGGYEQYF. The chain couples TRBV18 to TRBJ2-7, with TRBD1 matching 12 bases. V was clipped by 2 bases and J by 4 bases; unmatched bases: 6. CDR1 KGHSH and CDR2 LQKENI come from the germline V gene. The CDR3 extends over 16 amino acids.

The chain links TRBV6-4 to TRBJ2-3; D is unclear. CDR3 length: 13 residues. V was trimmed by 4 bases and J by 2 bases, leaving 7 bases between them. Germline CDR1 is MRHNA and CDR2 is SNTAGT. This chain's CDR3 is CASSVDHTDTQYF. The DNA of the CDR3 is TGTGCCAGCAGTGTTGACCACACAGATACGCAGTATTTT.

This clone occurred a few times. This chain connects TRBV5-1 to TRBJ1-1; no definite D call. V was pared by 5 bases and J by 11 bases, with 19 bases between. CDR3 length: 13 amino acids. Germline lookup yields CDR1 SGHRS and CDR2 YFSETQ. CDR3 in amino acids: CASRPPTGVGAFF. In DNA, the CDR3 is TGCGCCAGCAGACCTCCCACTGGGGTGGGGGCTTTCTTT.

The CDR3 sequence: CASRAGSYNEQFF. Written as DNA, the CDR3 is TGTGCCAGTCGAGCGGGGAGCTACAATGAGCAGTTCTTC. The V and J genes are TRBV6-5 and TRBJ2-1; TRBD2 matches at 7 bases. This CDR3 has 13 residues. CDR1 and CDR2 from the germline V gene are MNHEY and SVGAGI. Losses at the gene ends were 9 bases for V and 3 bases for J; bases not matched to a gene: 5.

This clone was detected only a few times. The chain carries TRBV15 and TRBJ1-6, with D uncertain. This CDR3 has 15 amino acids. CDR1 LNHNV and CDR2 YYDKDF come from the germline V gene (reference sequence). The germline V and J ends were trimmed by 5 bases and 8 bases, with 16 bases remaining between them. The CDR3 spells CATSGKAQAYSPLHF. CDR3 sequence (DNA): TGTGCCACCAGCGGGAAAGCGCAGGCGTATTCACCCCTCCACTTT. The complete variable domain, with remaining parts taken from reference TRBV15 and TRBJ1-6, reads DAMVIQNPRYQVTQFGKPVTLSCSQTLNHNVMYWYQQKSSQAPKLLFHYYDKDFNNEADTPDNFQSRRPNTSFCFLDIRSPGLGDTAMYLCATSGKAQAYSPLHFGNGTRLTVT.

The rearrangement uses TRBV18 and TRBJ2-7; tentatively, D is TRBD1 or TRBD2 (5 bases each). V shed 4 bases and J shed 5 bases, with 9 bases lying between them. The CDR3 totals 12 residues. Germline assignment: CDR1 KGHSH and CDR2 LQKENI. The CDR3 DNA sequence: TGTGCCAGCTCACAGGGGACCCACGAGCAGTACTTC. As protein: CASSQGTHEQYF.

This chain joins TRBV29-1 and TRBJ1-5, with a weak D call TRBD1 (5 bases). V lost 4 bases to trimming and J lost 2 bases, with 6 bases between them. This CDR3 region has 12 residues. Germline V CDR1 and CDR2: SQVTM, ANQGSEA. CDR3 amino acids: CSVGGGNQPQHF. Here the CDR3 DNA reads TGCAGCGTTGGAGGGGGCAATCAGCCCCAGCATTTT.

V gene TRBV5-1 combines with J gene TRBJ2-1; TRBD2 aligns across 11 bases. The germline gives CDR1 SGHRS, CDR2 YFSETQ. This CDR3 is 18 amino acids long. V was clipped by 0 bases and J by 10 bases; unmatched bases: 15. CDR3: CASSLGSRTSGSAEEQFF. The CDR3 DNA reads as TGCGCCAGCAGCTTGGGATCTCGGACTAGCGGGTCCGCCGAGGAGCAGTTCTTC. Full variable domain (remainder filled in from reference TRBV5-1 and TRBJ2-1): KAGVTQTPRYLIKTRGQQVTLSCSPISGHRSVSWYQQTPGQGLQFLFEYFSETQRNKGNFPGRFSGRQFSNSRSEMNVSTLELGDSALYLCASSLGSRTSGSAEEQFFGPGTRLTVL.

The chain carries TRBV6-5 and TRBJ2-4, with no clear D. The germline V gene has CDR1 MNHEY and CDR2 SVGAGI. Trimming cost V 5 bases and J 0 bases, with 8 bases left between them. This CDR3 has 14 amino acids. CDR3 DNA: TGTGCCAGCAGTGGATCGGGAGCCAAAAACATTCAGTACTTC. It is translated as CASSGSGAKNIQYF.

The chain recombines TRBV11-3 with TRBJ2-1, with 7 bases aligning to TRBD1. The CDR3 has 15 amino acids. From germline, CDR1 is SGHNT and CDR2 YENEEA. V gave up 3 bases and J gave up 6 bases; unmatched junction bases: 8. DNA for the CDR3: TGTGCCAGCAGCTTTAGTGACAGGGTCTGCAATGAGCAGTTCTTC. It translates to CASSFSDRVCNEQFF.

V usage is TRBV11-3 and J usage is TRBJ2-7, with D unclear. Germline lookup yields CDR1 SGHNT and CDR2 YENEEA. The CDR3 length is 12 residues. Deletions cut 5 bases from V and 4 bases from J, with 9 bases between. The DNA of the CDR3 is TGTGCCAGCAGCCGGACGTTTTACGAGCAGTACTTC. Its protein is CASSRTFYEQYF. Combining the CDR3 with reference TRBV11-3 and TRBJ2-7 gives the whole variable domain EAGVVQSPRYKIIEKKQPVAFWCNPISGHNTLYWYLQNLGQGPELLIRYENEEAVDDSQLPKDRFSAERLKGVDSTLKIQPAELGDSAVYLCASSRTFYEQYFGPGTRLTVT.

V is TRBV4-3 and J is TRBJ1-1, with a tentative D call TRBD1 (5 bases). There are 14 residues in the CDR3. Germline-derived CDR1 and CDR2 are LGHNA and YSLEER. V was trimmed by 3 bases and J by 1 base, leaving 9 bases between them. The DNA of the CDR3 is TGCGCCAGCAGCCATCGAGGACAGAACACTGAAGCTTTCTTT. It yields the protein CASSHRGQNTEAFF.

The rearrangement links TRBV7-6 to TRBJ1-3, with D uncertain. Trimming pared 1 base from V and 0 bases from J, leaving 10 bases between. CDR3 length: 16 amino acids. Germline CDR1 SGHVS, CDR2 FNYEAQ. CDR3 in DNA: TGTGCCAGCAGCTTAGTTTCTGCGAGCTCTGGAAACACCATATATTTT. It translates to CASSLVSASSGNTIYF. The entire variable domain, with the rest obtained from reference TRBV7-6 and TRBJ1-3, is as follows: GAGVSQSPRYKVTKRGQDVALRCDPISGHVSLYWYRQALGQGPEFLTYFNYEAQQDKSGLPNDRFSAERPEGSISTLTIQRTEQRDSAMYRCASSLVSASSGNTIYFGEGSWLTVV.

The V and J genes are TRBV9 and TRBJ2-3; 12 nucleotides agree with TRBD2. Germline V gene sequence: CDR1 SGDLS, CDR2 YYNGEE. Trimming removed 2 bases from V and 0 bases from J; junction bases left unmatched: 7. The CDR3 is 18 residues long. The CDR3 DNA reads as TGTGCCAGCAGCGTGTCCCTAGCGGGGGGGAGTAGCACAGATACGCAGTATTTT. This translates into CASSVSLAGGSSTDTQYF.

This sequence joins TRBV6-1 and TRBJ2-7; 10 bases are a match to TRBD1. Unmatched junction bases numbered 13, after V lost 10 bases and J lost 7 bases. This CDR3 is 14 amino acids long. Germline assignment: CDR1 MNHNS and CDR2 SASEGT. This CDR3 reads CATTSGQGIREQYF. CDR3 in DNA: TGTGCCACCACCTCGGGACAGGGGATCCGTGAGCAGTACTTC.

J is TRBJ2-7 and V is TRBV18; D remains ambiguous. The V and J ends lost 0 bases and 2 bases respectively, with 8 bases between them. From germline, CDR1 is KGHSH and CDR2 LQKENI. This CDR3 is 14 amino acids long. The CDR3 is CASSPPGLTYEQYF. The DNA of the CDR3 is TGTGCCAGCTCACCACCGGGATTAACCTACGAGCAGTACTTC.

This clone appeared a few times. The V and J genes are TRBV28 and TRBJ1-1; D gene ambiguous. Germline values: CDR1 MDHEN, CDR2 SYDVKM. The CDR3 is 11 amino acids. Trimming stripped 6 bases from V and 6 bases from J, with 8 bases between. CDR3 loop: CASRGRPEAFF. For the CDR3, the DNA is TGTGCCAGCAGGGGTCGACCTGAAGCTTTCTTT. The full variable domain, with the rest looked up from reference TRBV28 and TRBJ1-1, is DVKVTQSSRYLVKRTGEKVFLECVQDMDHENMFWYRQDPGLGLRLIYFSYDVKMKEKGDIPEGYSVSREKKERFSLILESASTNQTSMYLCASRGRPEAFFGQGTRLTVV.

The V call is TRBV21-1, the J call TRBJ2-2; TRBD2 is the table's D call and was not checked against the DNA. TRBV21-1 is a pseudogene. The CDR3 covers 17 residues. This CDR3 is CASSKVIAGGQNGELFF. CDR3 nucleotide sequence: TGTGCCAGCAGCAAAGTTATAGCGGGGGGCCAGAACGGGGAGCTGTTTTTT.

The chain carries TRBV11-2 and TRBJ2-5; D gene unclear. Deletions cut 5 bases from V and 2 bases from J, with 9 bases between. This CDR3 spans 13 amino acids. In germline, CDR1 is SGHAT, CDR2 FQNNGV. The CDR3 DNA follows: TGTGCCAGCAGCCGTGAGAGGCAAGAGACCCAGTACTTC. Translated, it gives CASSRERQETQYF.

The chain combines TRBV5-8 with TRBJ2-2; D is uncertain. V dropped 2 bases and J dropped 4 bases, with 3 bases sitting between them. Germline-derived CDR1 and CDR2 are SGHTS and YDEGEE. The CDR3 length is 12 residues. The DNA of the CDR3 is TGTGCCAGCAGCTTTAGCACCGGGGAGCTGTTTTTT. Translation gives CASSFSTGELFF.